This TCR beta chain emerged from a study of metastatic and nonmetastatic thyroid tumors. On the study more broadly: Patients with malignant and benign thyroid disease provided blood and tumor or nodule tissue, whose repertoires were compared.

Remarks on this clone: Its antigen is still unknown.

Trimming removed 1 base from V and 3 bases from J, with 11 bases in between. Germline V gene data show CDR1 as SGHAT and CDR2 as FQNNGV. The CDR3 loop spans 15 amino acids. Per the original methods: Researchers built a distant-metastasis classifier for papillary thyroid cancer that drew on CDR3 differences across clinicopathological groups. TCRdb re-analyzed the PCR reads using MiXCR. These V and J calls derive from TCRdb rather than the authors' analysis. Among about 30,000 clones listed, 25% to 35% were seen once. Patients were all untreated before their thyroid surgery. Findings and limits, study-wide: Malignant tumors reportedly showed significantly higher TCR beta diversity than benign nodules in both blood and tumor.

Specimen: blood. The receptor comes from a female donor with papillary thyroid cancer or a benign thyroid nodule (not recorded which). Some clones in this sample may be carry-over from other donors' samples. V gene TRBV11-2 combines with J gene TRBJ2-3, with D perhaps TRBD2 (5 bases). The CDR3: CASSLGHPGTDTQYF. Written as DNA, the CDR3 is TGTGCCAGCAGCTTAGGACACCCGGGGACAGATACGCAGTATTTT.